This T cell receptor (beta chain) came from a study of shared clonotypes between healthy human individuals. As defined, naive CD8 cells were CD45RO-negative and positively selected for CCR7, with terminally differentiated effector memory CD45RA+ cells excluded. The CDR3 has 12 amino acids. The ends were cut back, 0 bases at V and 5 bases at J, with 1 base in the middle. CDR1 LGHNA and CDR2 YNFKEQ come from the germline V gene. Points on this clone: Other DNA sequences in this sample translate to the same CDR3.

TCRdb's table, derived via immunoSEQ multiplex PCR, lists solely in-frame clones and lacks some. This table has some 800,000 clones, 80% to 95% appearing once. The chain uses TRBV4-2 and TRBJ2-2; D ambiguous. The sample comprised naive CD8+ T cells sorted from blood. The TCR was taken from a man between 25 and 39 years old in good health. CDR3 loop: CASSQDTGELFF. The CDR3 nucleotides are TGTGCCAGCAGCCAAGATACCGGGGAGCTGTTTTTT.